This T cell receptor beta chain derives from a study of T cell responses to AZD1222 COVID-19 vaccine. General study points: Of spike-specific TCRs, nearly half reportedly target regions left unmutated in variants. Following two doses of AZD1222, Spike-specific TCR breadth and depth rose. The sample set comprised mostly white British donors with more females, and clonal diversity was possibly underestimated. Spike was spanned by vaccine-associated CD4 TCRs, which were dominant at 160-218 and 743-854.

Assay used: immunoSEQ multiplex PCR; TCRdb lists only in-frame clones, some missing. The sample yields roughly 97,000 clones, about 89% seen once. This clone occurred once. Its antigen is not identified. The sample in question was peripheral blood, obtained 28 days after the second dose of the MenACWY control vaccine. This sequence originates from an adult who received the MenACWY meningococcal vaccine as a control.

In nucleotides, the CDR3 is TGTGCCAGCAGCCAAGCGCTAGCGGGGGATTACAATGAGCAGTTCTTC. As protein: CASSQALAGDYNEQFF. The V and J genes are TRBV4-2 and TRBJ2-1, with 10 bases that match TRBD2. There are 16 residues in the CDR3. CDR1 is LGHNA, CDR2 YNFKEQ, per germline. Trimming took 1 base from V and 4 from J; bases not matched to a gene: 4.